The present entry profiles one T cell receptor beta chain with its context. Germline trimming cut 5 bases from V and 3 bases from J; bases unmatched to any gene: 1. The germline V gene has CDR1 MNHNS and CDR2 SASEGT. This CDR3 has 14 amino acids. The PCR employed 60 Vbeta primers together with 13 Jbeta primers. Clones were sequenced by immunoSEQ multiplex PCR, and TCRdb holds only the in-frame ones, with some missing. The sample includes about 190,000 clones, around four fifths of them seen just once. Each donor was healthy, and each was a bone marrow donor. This specimen comes from a study of cytomegalovirus exposure and HLA in healthy donors.

The sequence was collected from a woman aged 45-65 years in good health and CMV-seropositive. The V gene is TRBV6-1, the J gene TRBJ2-5; 12 positions match TRBD2. Sequenced material: PBMCs. CDR3 nucleotide sequence: TGTGCCAGCAGTCGACTAGCGGGGGAAGAGACCCAGTACTTC. It translates to CASSRLAGEETQYF.